This T cell receptor beta chain stems from a study of blood T cell repertoires in COVID-19. TCRdb's copy holds only in-frame clones and misses some; the assay was immunoSEQ multiplex PCR. The data show under 300,000 clones, around 85% seen once. This clone was seen only once. V shed 3 bases and J shed 5 bases, with 13 bases lying between them. Germline V gene data show CDR1 as SQVTM and CDR2 as ANQGSEA. The CDR3 covers 13 residues. The study drew participants aged about 18 to 95 years from some 25 US areas. Assignment of participants to cohorts was predicated upon participant-reported clinical history.

V is TRBV29-1 and J is TRBJ2-5; D remains unclear. The source material was PBMCs or T cells enriched from blood (not recorded which). This receptor was obtained from a woman in her 40s with acute COVID-19. The chain's CDR3 is CSVDLSGRETQYF. In DNA form, the CDR3 reads TGCAGCGTTGATCTATCAGGCCGGGAGACCCAGTACTTC.